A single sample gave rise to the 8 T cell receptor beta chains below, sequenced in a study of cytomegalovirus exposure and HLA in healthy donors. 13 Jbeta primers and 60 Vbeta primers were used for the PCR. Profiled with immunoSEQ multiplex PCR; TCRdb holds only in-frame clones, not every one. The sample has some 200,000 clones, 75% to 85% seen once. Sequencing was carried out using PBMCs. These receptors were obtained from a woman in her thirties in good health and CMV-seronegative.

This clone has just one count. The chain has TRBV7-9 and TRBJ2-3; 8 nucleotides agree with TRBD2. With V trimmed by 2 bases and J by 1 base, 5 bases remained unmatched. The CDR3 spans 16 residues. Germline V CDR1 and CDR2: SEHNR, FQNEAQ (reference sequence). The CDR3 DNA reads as TGTGCCAGCAGCTTAACGGGGGGGAAAGGCACAGATACGCAGTATTTT. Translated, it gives CASSLTGGKGTDTQYF. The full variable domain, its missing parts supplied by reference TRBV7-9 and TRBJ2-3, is DTGVSQNPRHKITKRGQNVTFRCDPISEHNRLYWYRQTLGQGPEFLTYFQNEAQLEKSRLLSDRFSAERPKGSFSTLEIQRTEQGDSAMYLCASSLTGGKGTDTQYFGPGTRLTVL.

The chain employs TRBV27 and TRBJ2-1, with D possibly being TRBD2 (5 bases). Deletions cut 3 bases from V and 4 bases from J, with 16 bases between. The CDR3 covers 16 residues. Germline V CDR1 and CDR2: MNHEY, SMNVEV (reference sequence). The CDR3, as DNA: TGTGCCAGCAGTTTCGGGAATAGCTTAACGTACAATGAGCAGTTCTTC. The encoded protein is CASSFGNSLTYNEQFF.

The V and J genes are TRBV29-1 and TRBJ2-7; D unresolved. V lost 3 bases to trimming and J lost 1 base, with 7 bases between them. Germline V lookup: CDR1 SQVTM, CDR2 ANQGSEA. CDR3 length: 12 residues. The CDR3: CSVDNISYEQYF. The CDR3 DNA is TGCAGCGTTGATAACATATCCTACGAGCAGTACTTC.

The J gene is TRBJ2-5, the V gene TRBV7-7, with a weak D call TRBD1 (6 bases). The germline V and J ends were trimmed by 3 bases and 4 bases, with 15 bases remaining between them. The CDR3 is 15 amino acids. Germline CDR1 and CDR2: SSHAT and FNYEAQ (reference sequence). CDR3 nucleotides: TGTGCCAGCAGCTTGAATAGGGGGAGAGGAGAGACCCAGTACTTC. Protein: CASSLNRGRGETQYF.

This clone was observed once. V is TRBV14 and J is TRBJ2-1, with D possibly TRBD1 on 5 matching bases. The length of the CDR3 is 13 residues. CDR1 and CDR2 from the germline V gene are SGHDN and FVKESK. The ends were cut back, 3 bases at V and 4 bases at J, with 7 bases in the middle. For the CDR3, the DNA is TGTGCCAGCAGCCAGGGGCTATACAATGAGCAGTTCTTC. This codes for CASSQGLYNEQFF.

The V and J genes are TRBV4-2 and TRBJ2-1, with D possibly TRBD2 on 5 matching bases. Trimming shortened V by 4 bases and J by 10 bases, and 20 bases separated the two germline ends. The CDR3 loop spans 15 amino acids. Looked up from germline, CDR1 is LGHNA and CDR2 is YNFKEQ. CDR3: CASSRAVPTPGEQFF. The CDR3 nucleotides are TGTGCCAGCAGCCGAGCGGTCCCCACCCCCGGGGAGCAGTTCTTC.

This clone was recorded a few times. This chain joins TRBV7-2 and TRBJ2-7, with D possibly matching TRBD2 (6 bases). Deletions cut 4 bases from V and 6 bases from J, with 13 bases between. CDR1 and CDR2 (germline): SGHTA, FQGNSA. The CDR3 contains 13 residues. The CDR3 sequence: CASSYVVGGEQYF. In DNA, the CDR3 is TGTGCCAGCAGCTATGTGGTCGGGGGCGAGCAGTACTTC.

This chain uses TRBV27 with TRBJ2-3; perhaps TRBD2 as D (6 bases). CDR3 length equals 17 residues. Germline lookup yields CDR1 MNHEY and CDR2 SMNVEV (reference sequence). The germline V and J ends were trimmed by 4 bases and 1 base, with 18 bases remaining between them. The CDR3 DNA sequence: TGTGCCAGCAGTTCCAGGCCGCCGGGAGAGGGCACAGATACGCAGTATTTT. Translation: CASSSRPPGEGTDTQYF.